This TCR beta chain is from a study of control samples from healthy donors and cancer patients. This clone has a single count. The repertoire was sequenced with immunoSEQ multiplex PCR; TCRdb's copy has only in-frame clones and lacks some. The sample consists of around 23,000 clones, approximately 85% of them appearing once. CDR3 length equals 11 residues. Trimming removed 5 bases at V and 7 bases at J, with 8 bases between. Germline CDR1 SNHLY, CDR2 FYNNEI. Material for sequencing was PBMCs. The rearrangement joins TRBV2 to TRBJ1-1; tentatively, D is TRBD1 (5 bases). The clonotype was recovered from a man in his 60s with head and neck cancer. CDR3 bases: TGTGCCAGCAGTCCCGACAGTGAAGCTTTCTTT. It is translated as CASSPDSEAFF.